The 17 T cell receptor beta chains below all came from one sample that was sequenced in a study of T cells after posttransplantation cyclophosphamide. This table comes from immunoSEQ multiplex PCR, and its TCRdb copy is limited to in-frame clones, with some not included. Reported are tens of thousands of clones, none seen only once; the ten largest carry 4.5% to 5%. The sample taken for sequencing was PBMCs. The receptors derive from a woman younger than 45 in good health and a related stem cell transplant donor.

The chain carries TRBV30 and TRBJ2-7; the D gene is possibly TRBD2 (5 bases). The germline V and J ends were trimmed by 0 bases and 0 bases, with 15 bases remaining between them. CDR3 length: 16 amino acids. Germline-derived CDR1 and CDR2 are GTSNPN and SVGIG (reference sequence). The CDR3 nucleotides are TGTGCCTGGAGTGTACTGTCTAGCCGCCTCTCCTACGAGCAGTACTTC. Its translation: CAWSVLSSRLSYEQYF.

Ten or more counts support this clone. V is TRBV10-3 and J is TRBJ2-7; tentative D call: TRBD2 (6 bases). This CDR3 contains 13 residues. Trimming cost V 2 bases and J 4 bases, with 9 bases left between them. The germline gives CDR1 ENHRY, CDR2 SYGVKD. CDR3 in amino acids: CAISEGGGYEQYF. Written as DNA, the CDR3 is TGTGCCATCAGTGAGGGTGGAGGGTACGAGCAGTACTTC.

This clone showed up just a few times. The chain recombines TRBV4-1 with TRBJ1-6, with TRBD1 identical over 10 bases. The CDR3 contains 16 residues. Germline trimming cut 1 base from V and 7 bases from J; bases unmatched to any gene: 4. Germline values: CDR1 MGHRA, CDR2 YSYEKL. Here the CDR3 DNA reads TGCGCCAGCAGCCAAGCCACGGGACAGGGGAATTCACCCCTCCACTTT. Its protein is CASSQATGQGNSPLHF.

This chain uses TRBV20-1 with TRBJ1-1; D may be TRBD1 (6 bases). Per germline, CDR1 DFQATT and CDR2 SNEGSKA (reference sequence). The CDR3 is made up of 11 amino acids. Deletions cut 3 bases from V and 8 bases from J, with 10 bases between. CDR3 in amino acids: CSASGGGEAFF. CDR3 sequence (DNA): TGCAGTGCTAGTGGGGGCGGGGAAGCTTTCTTT.

This chain joins TRBV13 and TRBJ2-7; D perhaps matches TRBD2 (6 bases). V lost 0 bases and J lost 4, with 10 bases in between. The germline V gene has CDR1 PRHDT and CDR2 FYEKMQ (reference sequence). The CDR3 has 14 amino acids. This CDR3 is CASSLGGGQYEQYF. The CDR3 nucleotides are TGTGCCAGCAGCTTAGGGGGGGGTCAATACGAGCAGTACTTC.

This clone was detected many times. The chain carries TRBV2 and TRBJ1-5; D ambiguous. The CDR3 is 13 residues long. V shed 4 bases and J shed 4 bases, with 8 bases lying between them. Germline values: CDR1 SNHLY, CDR2 FYNNEI. The CDR3 loop is CASSASLNQPQHF. The CDR3 nucleotides are TGTGCCAGCAGTGCCTCTCTGAATCAGCCCCAGCATTTT.

This clone was seen many times. The V gene is TRBV6-5, the J gene TRBJ1-4; 8 bases are shared with TRBD1. From germline, CDR1 is MNHEY and CDR2 SVGAGI. This CDR3 contains 13 residues. V gave up 6 bases and J gave up 7 bases; unmatched junction bases: 4. CDR3 nucleotides: TGTGCCAGCAGCGGACAGGGTGGTGAAAAACTGTTTTTT. Its translation: CASSGQGGEKLFF.

The chain uses TRBV5-5 and TRBJ2-5; 9 bases are a match to TRBD2. J was trimmed by 4 bases and V by 6 bases; bases with no gene match: 7. CDR3 length: 14 amino acids. Germline CDR1 and CDR2: SGHKS and YYEKEE (reference sequence). The CDR3 loop is CASTGGGGGETQYF. The DNA for the CDR3 is TGTGCCAGCACCGGCGGGGGGGGCGGAGAGACCCAGTACTTC.

This clone was detected ten times or more. The CDR3 nucleotides are TGTGCCAGCAGTTTCAAGCGGGCTCCTTACAATGAGCAGTTCTTC. It yields the protein CASSFKRAPYNEQFF. V and J are TRBV6-2 or TRBV6-3 and TRBJ2-1; the D gene is possibly TRBD2 (6 bases). Trimming took off 4 bases at V and 4 bases at J, with 14 bases between the two ends. In germline, CDR1 is MNHEY, CDR2 SVGEGT. The CDR3 loop spans 15 amino acids.

This clone has only a few counts. The chain couples TRBV7-2 to TRBJ1-2; a possible D gene is TRBD1 (6 bases). V lost 6 bases, J lost 3 bases, and 14 bases lay in between. The CDR3 loop spans 14 amino acids. In germline, CDR1 is SGHTA, CDR2 FQGNSA. The CDR3 loop is CASRQIQGDYGYTF. The CDR3 coding sequence is TGTGCCAGCAGACAGATACAGGGAGACTATGGCTACACCTTC.

This clone was seen more than once but under ten times. The chain combines TRBV14 with TRBJ2-2; 15 bases map to TRBD2. The CDR3 is 20 amino acids. Germline V gene data show CDR1 as SGHDN and CDR2 as FVKESK. Trimming removed 2 bases from V and 6 bases from J; junction bases left unmatched: 13. The CDR3 sequence: CASSQPVGLAGGSVSGELFF. The CDR3 coding sequence is TGTGCCAGCAGCCAACCCGTAGGACTAGCGGGGGGGAGCGTTTCCGGGGAGCTGTTTTTT.

This clone showed up many times. The V gene is TRBV19, the J gene TRBJ1-2, with D tentatively TRBD1 (5 bases). Germline V gene sequence: CDR1 LNHDA, CDR2 SQIVND (reference sequence). There are 14 residues in the CDR3. The V end was cut by 8 bases, the J end by 4 bases, with 17 bases between. CDR3 region: CASCDNDRAYGYTF. The CDR3 bases are TGTGCCAGTTGCGATAATGACAGAGCCTATGGCTACACCTTC.

The sample holds many counts of this clone. The CDR3 DNA reads TGTGCCACCAGCCCCCAGAGAGGGGGCTATGGCTACACCTTC. Protein sequence: CATSPQRGGYGYTF. The rearrangement uses TRBV15 and TRBJ1-2, with D maybe TRBD1 (6 bases). The V and J ends lost 5 bases and 4 bases respectively, with 14 bases between them. The CDR3 has 14 amino acids. Germline CDR1 and CDR2: LNHNV and YYDKDF (reference sequence).

This clone was seen at least ten times. The chain links TRBV10-3 to TRBJ2-5, with 16 bases fitting TRBD2. Germline V gene sequence: CDR1 ENHRY, CDR2 SYGVKD. Losses at the gene ends were 5 bases for V and 5 bases for J; bases not matched to a gene: 8. The CDR3 is 17 residues long. CDR3 nucleotides: TGTGCCATCAGTCTCACGGGGACTAGCGGGGGGGGCGAGACCCAGTACTTC. It is translated as CAISLTGTSGGGETQYF.

This clone has ten or more counts. The chain links TRBV19 to TRBJ2-7; 7 bases agree with TRBD1. The length of the CDR3 is 15 residues. V shed 3 bases and J 0 bases; nucleotides not matched to a gene: 5. Germline values: CDR1 LNHDA, CDR2 SQIVND (reference sequence). In DNA form, the CDR3 reads TGTGCCAGTAGTATCCAACGGGACAGCTCCTACGAGCAGTACTTC. Its translation: CASSIQRDSSYEQYF. Based on the CDR3 plus reference TRBV19 and TRBJ2-7, the full variable domain is DGGITQSPKYLFRKEGQNVTLSCEQNLNHDAMYWYRQDPGQGLRLIYYSQIVNDFQKGDIAEGYSVSREKKESFPLTVTSAQKNPTAFYLCASSIQRDSSYEQYFGPGTRLTVT.

This clone was detected a few times. This sequence joins TRBV2 and TRBJ1-5; 8 bases agree with TRBD1. With 6 bases clipped from V and 9 bases from J, the junction kept 7 bases outside the gene matches. The CDR3 contains 13 residues. The germline CDR1 and CDR2 sequences are SNHLY and FYNNEI. CDR3 amino acids: CASRQGQVSPQHF. In DNA form, the CDR3 reads TGTGCCAGCAGGCAGGGACAGGTATCGCCCCAGCATTTT.

The chain employs TRBV4-1 and TRBJ1-2; 7 bases fit TRBD1. CDR3 size: 14 residues. The V gene end was trimmed by 4 bases and the J gene end by 4 bases; junction bases not matched to a gene: 6. The V gene's germline CDR1 is MGHRA and CDR2 YSYEKL. CDR3 nucleotide sequence: TGCGCCAGCAGCCCGCCGGGACAGAGCTATGGCTACACCTTC. It translates to CASSPPGQSYGYTF.